This TCR beta chain appears in the sequencing data of a study of neurological immune-mediated disorders. Healthy controls comprised blood bank volunteers in Maryland, USA. It was from 2 million PBMCs stored at -80 C that the unsorted libraries were obtained. Trimming stripped 5 bases from V and 4 bases from J, with 18 bases between. Germline V lookup: CDR1 SNHLY, CDR2 FYNNEI. The CDR3 is 15 residues long. This clonotype was detected ten times or more. Each CDR3 protein is one row after TCRdb ran MiXCR on the 5' RACE reads. The data hold around 13,000 distinct CDR3 sequences, with 10% observed a single time.

The receptor was derived from a woman between 35 and 50 years old in good health. Input material: PBMCs. V is TRBV2 and J is TRBJ2-7; D unclear. The CDR3 sequence: CASSSPPGRPYEQYF. The CDR3 coding sequence is TGTGCCAGCAGTTCCCCCCCCGGACGTCCATACGAGCAGTACTTC.